The T cell receptor beta chain under discussion was sequenced for a study of blood T cell repertoires in COVID-19. Study context: T cells, B-cell-depleted T cells, or PBMCs supplied cDNA or gDNA.

Germline loops: CDR1 SQVTM, CDR2 ANQGSEA. After removal of 3 bases from V and 8 bases from J, the junction contained 6 bases not matched to a gene. The CDR3 consists of 13 residues. As originally analysed: Nucleated cell number was recorded as an estimate derived from reference gene primer amplification. Profiling relied on immunoSEQ multiplex PCR, and the TCRdb table lists in-frame clones only, not all of them. Clone size and the V and J calls come from that table; the DNA yielded D and trimming. The sample holds a few hundred thousand clones; roughly 84% are singletons and the top ten take around 2.4%.

This TCR derives from a man aged 35 to 55 who had recovered from COVID-19. J is TRBJ1-4 and V is TRBV29-1; 7 nucleotides align to TRBD1. The sequenced sample was peripheral blood. Written as DNA, the CDR3 is TGCAGCGTTGATACCGGGACAGACGAAAAACTGTTTTTT. Translating it yields CSVDTGTDEKLFF.